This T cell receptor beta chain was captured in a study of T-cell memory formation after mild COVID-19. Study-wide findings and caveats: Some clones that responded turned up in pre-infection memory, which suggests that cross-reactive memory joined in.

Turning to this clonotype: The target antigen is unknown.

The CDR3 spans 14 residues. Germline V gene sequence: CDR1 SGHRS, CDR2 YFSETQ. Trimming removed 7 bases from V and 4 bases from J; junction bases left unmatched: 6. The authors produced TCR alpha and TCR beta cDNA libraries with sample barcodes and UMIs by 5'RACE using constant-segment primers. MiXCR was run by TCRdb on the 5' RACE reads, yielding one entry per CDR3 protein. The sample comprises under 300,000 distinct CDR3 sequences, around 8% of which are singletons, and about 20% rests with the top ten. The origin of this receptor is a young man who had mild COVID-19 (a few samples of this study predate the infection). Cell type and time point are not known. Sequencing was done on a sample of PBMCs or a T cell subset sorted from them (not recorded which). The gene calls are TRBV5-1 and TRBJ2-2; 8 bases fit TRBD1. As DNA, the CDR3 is TGCGCCAGCTCCTTAGGGACAGGCACCGGGGAGCTGTTTTTT. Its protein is CASSLGTGTGELFF.